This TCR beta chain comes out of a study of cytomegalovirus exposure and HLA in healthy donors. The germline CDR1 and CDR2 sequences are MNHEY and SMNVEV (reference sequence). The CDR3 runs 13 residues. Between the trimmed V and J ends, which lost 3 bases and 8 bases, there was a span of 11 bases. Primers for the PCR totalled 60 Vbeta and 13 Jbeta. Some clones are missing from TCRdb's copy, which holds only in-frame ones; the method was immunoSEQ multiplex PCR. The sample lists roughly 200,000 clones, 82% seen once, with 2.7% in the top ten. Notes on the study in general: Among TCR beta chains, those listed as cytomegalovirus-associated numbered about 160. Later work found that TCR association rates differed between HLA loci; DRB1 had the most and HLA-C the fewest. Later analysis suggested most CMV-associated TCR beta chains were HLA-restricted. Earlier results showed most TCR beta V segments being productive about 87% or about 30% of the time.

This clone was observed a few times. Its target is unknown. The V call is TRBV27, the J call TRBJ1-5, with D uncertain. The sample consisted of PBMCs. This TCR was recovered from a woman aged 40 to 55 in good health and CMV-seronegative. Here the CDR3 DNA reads TGTGCCAGCAGTTTCACCGGTGTGAAGCCCCAGCATTTT. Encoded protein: CASSFTGVKPQHF.